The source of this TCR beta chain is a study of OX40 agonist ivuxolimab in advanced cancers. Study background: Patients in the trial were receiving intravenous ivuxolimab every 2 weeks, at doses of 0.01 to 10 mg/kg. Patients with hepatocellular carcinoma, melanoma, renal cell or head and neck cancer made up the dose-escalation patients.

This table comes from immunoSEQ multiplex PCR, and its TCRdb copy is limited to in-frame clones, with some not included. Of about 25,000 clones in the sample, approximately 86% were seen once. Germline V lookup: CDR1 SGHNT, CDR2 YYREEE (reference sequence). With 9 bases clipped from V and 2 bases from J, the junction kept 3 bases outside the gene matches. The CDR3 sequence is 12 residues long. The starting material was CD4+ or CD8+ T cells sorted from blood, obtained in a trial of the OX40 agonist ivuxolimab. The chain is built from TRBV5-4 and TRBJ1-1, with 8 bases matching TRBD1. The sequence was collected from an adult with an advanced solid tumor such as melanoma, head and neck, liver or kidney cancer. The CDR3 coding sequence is TGTGCCACCGGACAGGGCAACACTGAAGCTTTCTTT. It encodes CATGQGNTEAFF.